The entry that follows covers one T cell receptor beta chain sequence. The length of the CDR3 is 15 residues. Each CDR3 protein gets one entry in TCRdb, which reprocessed the 5' RACE reads and gives no DNA. This listing includes roughly 350,000 distinct CDR3 sequences. The data originate from a study of T cells expressing NK-cell markers. The sample taken for sequencing was blood T cells: a sorted CD56 or NKG2C T cell subset, CD4+ or CD8+ T cells, or bulk PBMC T cells (not recorded which). The chain employs TRBV5-3 and TRBJ2-3; TCRdb's D gene call, TRBD2, goes unchecked for lack of DNA. TRBV5-3 is sorted into the ORF group, with uncertain function. The sequence derives from a man aged 18-75 years in good health. The CDR3 sequence: CARPGTGEYTDTQYF.